This TCR beta chain was sequenced during a study of CD8 T cells in Susac syndrome. Study findings and constraints: The CD4+ T cell repertoires of Susac syndrome were found to show no clonal expansion.

On this clonotype: Its antigen is not known.

From blood CD8+ and CD4+ T cells, TCR beta sequences were generated. TEMRA cells were enriched by FACS, and CD4+ and CD8+ T cells were negatively isolated. Reverse transcription of roughly 0.45 to 1 ug RNA used random hexamers. Amplification of TCR beta CDR3 spanned 54 Vbeta and 13 Jbeta via immunoSEQ multiplex PCR. TCRdb reprocessed the immunoSEQ multiplex PCR reads with MiXCR, giving one entry per CDR3 protein. This table holds about 180,000 distinct CDR3 sequences, around 94% found once. Germline CDR1 SGHTS, CDR2 YDEGEE. This CDR3 contains 15 residues. Trimming cost V 5 bases and J 0 bases, with 12 bases left between them.

The sequencing sample was made of CD4+ T cells from PBMCs. The TCR originated in a human donor with Susac syndrome. The chain couples TRBV5-8 to TRBJ2-1; D may match TRBD1 or TRBD2 (5 bases each). CDR3 sequence reads: CASSLGPNSYNEQFF. The CDR3 DNA is TGTGCCAGCAGTCTGGGACCGAACTCCTACAATGAGCAGTTCTTC.